These 14 T cell receptor beta chains were sequenced from one sample in a study of T cells in Graves' hyperthyroidism and ophthalmopathy. TCR beta CDR3 regions were amplified from RNA. The TCR CDR3 first-round RT-PCR relied on the HTBI primer set. TCRdb processed the multiplex PCR reads anew with MiXCR; each CDR3 protein has one entry. Here the sample spans about 410,000 distinct CDR3 sequences, roughly 15% being singletons. Sequencing used blood. Receptor source: a young woman with Graves' ophthalmopathy.

The chain carries TRBV20-1 and TRBJ2-7, with 12 bases identical to TRBD1. Germline V gives CDR1 DFQATT, CDR2 SNEGSKA (reference sequence). This CDR3 contains 16 residues. V trimming: 5 bases; J trimming: 4 bases; junction bases outside the gene matches: 12. In nucleotides, the CDR3 is TGCAGTGCTTCGAAAGAGGGACAGGGGGCCGGGTACGAGCAGTACTTC. Protein product: CSASKEGQGAGYEQYF.

The table lists this clonotype with many counts. The V call is TRBV6-1, the J call TRBJ2-3, with D possibly matching TRBD2 (6 bases). The germline V and J ends were trimmed by 7 bases and 3 bases, with 14 bases remaining between them. The CDR3 extends over 14 amino acids. Germline V gives CDR1 MNHNS, CDR2 SASEGT. The DNA for the CDR3 is TGTGCCAGCAAGACTAGTGGGAGGACAGATACGCAGTATTTT. This gives the protein CASKTSGRTDTQYF.

There are many counts of this clonotype. The chain has TRBV5-1 and TRBJ1-2, with D uncertain. This CDR3 has 13 residues. CDR1 is SGHRS, CDR2 YFSETQ, per germline. Trimming pared 0 bases from V and 7 bases from J, leaving 10 bases between. The CDR3 spells CASSLAGESGYTF. The CDR3 nucleotides read TGCGCCAGCAGCTTGGCCGGCGAGTCTGGCTACACCTTC.

This clonotype was picked up many times. V is TRBV7-2 and J is TRBJ2-5; 7 bases line up with TRBD1. CDR3 length: 15 residues. CDR1 is SGHTA and CDR2 is FQGNSA in the germline V gene. V shed 3 bases and J 0 bases; nucleotides not matched to a gene: 4. Here the CDR3 DNA reads TGTGCCAGCAGCTTCACGGACAGGAACCAAGAGACCCAGTACTTC. The encoded protein is CASSFTDRNQETQYF.

This CDR3 is CASSKTGIEPQHF. The DNA for the CDR3 is TGTGCCAGCAGCAAAACAGGGATTGAGCCCCAGCATTTT. The genes are TRBV6-1 and TRBJ1-5; D might be TRBD1 (6 bases). Trimming left V 6 bases short and J 8 bases short, with 14 bases between. The germline CDR1 and CDR2 sequences are MNHNS and SASEGT. CDR3 length: 13 amino acids.

This clonotype occurred a few times. The V gene is TRBV9, the J gene TRBJ2-1, with 8 bases that match TRBD1. There are 15 residues in the CDR3. CDR1 SGDLS and CDR2 YYNGEE come from the germline V gene. V shed 2 bases, J shed 9 bases, and the junction held 10 bases outside the gene matches. CDR3 protein: CASSVGTGGLSEQFF. CDR3 nucleotides: TGTGCCAGCAGCGTCGGGACAGGTGGTTTGAGTGAGCAGTTCTTC. The full variable domain, completed using reference TRBV9 and TRBJ2-1, is DSGVTQTPKHLITATGQRVTLRCSPRSGDLSVYWYQQSLDQGLQFLIQYYNGEERAKGNILERFSAQQFPDLHSELNLSSLELGDSALYFCASSVGTGGLSEQFFGPGTRLTVL.

The gene calls are TRBV29-1 and TRBJ2-2; 7 nucleotides line up with TRBD1. The CDR3 length is 15 residues. From germline, CDR1 is SQVTM and CDR2 ANQGSEA. The V and J ends lost 4 bases and 6 bases, in that order; junction bases with no gene match: 11. The chain's CDR3 is CSVAGGPISSGELFF. CDR3 nucleotides: TGCAGCGTTGCAGGGGGACCCATCTCGTCCGGGGAGCTGTTTTTT.

This clonotype was recorded at least ten times. Here the CDR3 reads CASSEVANEKLFF. The CDR3 nucleotides are TGTGCCAGCAGTGAAGTGGCGAATGAAAAACTGTTTTTT. V and J are TRBV28 and TRBJ1-4, with D unclear. The V and J ends lost 5 bases and 5 bases respectively, with 9 bases between them. There are 13 residues in the CDR3. CDR1 and CDR2 (germline): MDHEN, SYDVKM. Combining the CDR3 with reference TRBV28 and TRBJ1-4 gives the whole variable domain DVKVTQSSRYLVKRTGEKVFLECVQDMDHENMFWYRQDPGLGLRLIYFSYDVKMKEKGDIPEGYSVSREKKERFSLILESASTNQTSMYLCASSEVANEKLFFGSGTQLSVL.

This clonotype was found many times. This CDR3 reads CASSKGGGGDLTDTQYF. The CDR3 DNA is TGTGCCAGCAGCAAAGGAGGCGGGGGGGATCTCACAGATACGCAGTATTTT. This chain links TRBV11-1 with TRBJ2-3; the match to TRBD2 covers 9 bases. Unmatched junction bases numbered 11, after V lost 5 bases and J lost 2 bases. Looked up from germline, CDR1 is SGHAT and CDR2 is FQDESV (reference sequence). CDR3 length: 17 amino acids.

This chain joins TRBV5-5 and TRBJ1-6; no reliable D call. Per germline, CDR1 SGHKS and CDR2 YYEKEE (reference sequence). CDR3 length: 18 residues. Trimming pared 4 bases from V and 5 bases from J, leaving 22 bases between. Here the CDR3 reads CASSPRYSTENDNSPLHF. CDR3 DNA: TGTGCCAGCAGCCCCCGGTACAGCACCGAGAATGATAATTCACCCCTCCACTTT.

This clonotype came up many times. The CDR3 reads CASSQDTVTEAFF. Written as DNA, the CDR3 is TGTGCCAGCAGCCAAGATACCGTTACTGAAGCTTTCTTT. The V call is TRBV3-1, the J call TRBJ1-1; unclear D gene. Germline CDR1 LGHDT, CDR2 YNNKEL (reference sequence). The V end was cut by 0 bases, the J end by 5 bases, with 7 bases between. The CDR3 runs to 13 residues.

The V call is TRBV28, the J call TRBJ2-3; D is unresolved. The V gene's germline CDR1 is MDHEN and CDR2 SYDVKM. The germline V and J ends were trimmed by 8 bases and 5 bases, with 8 bases remaining between them. The CDR3 covers 11 residues. CDR3 region: CASGLEDTQYF. The CDR3 nucleotides read TGTGCCAGCGGATTAGAAGATACGCAGTATTTT.

Many counts were recorded for this clonotype. This chain joins TRBV7-9 and TRBJ2-7; TRBD2 aligns across 7 bases. J gave up 1 base and V 5 bases, and 5 bases lay outside the gene matches. CDR1 and CDR2 from the germline V gene are SEHNR and FQNEAQ (reference sequence). The CDR3 has 14 amino acids. The CDR3 sequence is CASSLAGDSYEQYF. The CDR3 coding sequence is TGTGCCAGCAGCCTTGCGGGGGATTCCTACGAGCAGTACTTC.

This clonotype was observed a handful of times. The rearrangement joins TRBV10-2 to TRBJ1-1, with D tentatively TRBD1 (6 bases). The CDR3 has 14 residues. Between the trimmed V and J ends, which lost 6 bases and 1 base, there was a span of 12 bases. CDR1 and CDR2 (germline): WSHSY, SAAADI. In DNA, the CDR3 is TGCGCCAGCAGGGGGGCGGTGCAGAACACTGAAGCTTTCTTT. Its protein product is CASRGAVQNTEAFF.